These 17 T cell receptor beta chains were all obtained from the same sample, sequenced in a study of T-cell memory formation after mild COVID-19. TCRdb ran MiXCR on the 5' RACE reads and lists one entry per CDR3 protein. The table includes about 130,000 distinct CDR3 sequences, 15% to 20% detected once. The specimen sequenced was PBMCs or a T cell subset sorted from them (not recorded which). The receptors come from a man aged 18 to 29 who had mild COVID-19 (a few samples of this study predate the infection). Cell type and time point are not known.

The chain combines TRBV12-3 or TRBV12-4 with TRBJ1-2; possible D gene TRBD1, 5 bases. The CDR3 contains 17 residues. V was cut by 3 bases and J by 7 bases, with 24 bases left in between. CDR3 nucleotide sequence: TGTGCCAGCAGTTTGGGTGGAGTCGGGGGTTCTATGTCTGGCTACACCTTC. Translation: CASSLGGVGGSMSGYTF.

This sequence joins TRBV5-1 and TRBJ1-6, with unresolved D. The V gene's germline CDR1 is SGHRS and CDR2 YFSETQ. Trimming left V 0 bases short and J 9 bases short, with 10 bases between. CDR3 size: 14 residues. The CDR3 sequence is CASSLEGNGSPLHF. As DNA, the CDR3 is TGCGCCAGCAGCTTGGAGGGTAATGGTTCACCCCTCCACTTT.

This clonotype was seen ten or more times. V and J are TRBV12-3 or TRBV12-4 and TRBJ1-1; unclear D gene. This CDR3 region has 13 residues. V was cut by 3 bases and J by 1 base, with 6 bases left in between. CDR3 sequence: CASSFQQNTEAFF. The DNA of the CDR3 is TGTGCCAGCAGTTTTCAACAGAACACTGAAGCTTTCTTT.

This chain uses TRBV28 with TRBJ2-7, with D possibly being TRBD1 (5 bases). The V gene lost 6 bases and the J gene lost 6 bases, with 21 bases spanning the gap. CDR3 length: 15 residues. The germline CDR1 and CDR2 sequences are MDHEN and SYDVKM. The CDR3 bases are TGTGCCAGCAGGTCGAATATGAAGGGGCGCGCCGAGCAGTACGTC. Encoded protein: CASRSNMKGRAEQYV.

This clonotype was counted between two and nine times. The rearrangement links TRBV5-1 to TRBJ2-5; 8 bases map to TRBD1. The germline V gene has CDR1 SGHRS and CDR2 YFSETQ. The CDR3 extends over 14 amino acids. The trim removed 3 bases at V and 3 bases at J, leaving 4 bases unmatched. This chain's CDR3 is CASSSPDREETQYF. CDR3 coding DNA: TGCGCCAGCAGCTCTCCGGACAGGGAAGAGACCCAGTACTTC.

The rearrangement links TRBV7-9 to TRBJ2-2; D not resolved. V lost 4 bases and J 4 bases, leaving 22 bases between the germline ends. The germline CDR1 and CDR2 sequences are SEHNR and FQNEAQ (reference sequence). This CDR3 has 18 residues. Here the CDR3 reads CASSSRPMPGSATGELFF. CDR3 coding DNA: TGTGCCAGCAGCTCCCGACCGATGCCAGGTTCCGCCACCGGGGAGCTGTTTTTT. Variable domain in full (rest from reference TRBV7-9 and TRBJ2-2): DTGVSQNPRHKITKRGQNVTFRCDPISEHNRLYWYRQTLGQGPEFLTYFQNEAQLEKSRLLSDRFSAERPKGSFSTLEIQRTEQGDSAMYLCASSSRPMPGSATGELFFGEGSRLTVL.

This CDR3 reads CASSLVDRSRNTIYF. CDR3 DNA sequence: TGTGCCAGCAGCTTAGTGGACCGGTCGAGGAACACCATATATTTT. This sequence joins TRBV7-8 and TRBJ1-3; D ambiguous. The CDR3 loop spans 15 amino acids. V was trimmed by 1 base and J by 7 bases, leaving 14 bases between them. CDR1 and CDR2 (germline): SGHVS, FQNEAQ.

The chain employs TRBV7-8 and TRBJ1-5, with a possible D match to TRBD1 (6 bases). The V gene's germline CDR1 is SGHVS and CDR2 FQNEAQ. V was pared by 5 bases and J by 1 base, with 15 bases between. The CDR3 spans 16 residues. This chain's CDR3 is CASSLRRDISNQPQHF. Written as DNA, the CDR3 is TGTGCCAGCAGCCTCCGGAGGGACATAAGCAATCAGCCCCAGCATTTT.

The V call is TRBV7-3, the J call TRBJ2-1; D may be TRBD2 (6 bases). This CDR3 is built from 13 residues. V shed 5 bases and J shed 8 bases, with 13 bases lying between them. Germline CDR1 and CDR2: SGHTA and FQGTGA. CDR3 DNA sequence: TGTGCCAGCAGCCCACGTAGGAGGGATGAGCAGTTCTTC. Translation gives CASSPRRRDEQFF.

The V call is TRBV20-1, the J call TRBJ1-1; no reliable D call. CDR3 size: 11 residues. Germline CDR1 and CDR2: DFQATT and SNEGSKA (reference sequence). Trimming took off 3 bases at V and 3 bases at J, with 5 bases between the two ends. DNA of the CDR3: TGCAGTGCTAGGAGGGACACTGAAGCTTTCTTT. Its protein product is CSARRDTEAFF.

V gene TRBV5-1 combines with J gene TRBJ1-1; D uncertain. Germline V CDR1 and CDR2: SGHRS, YFSETQ. The CDR3 sequence is 14 residues long. The V end lost 2 bases, the J end lost 1 base, and 9 bases lay between the germline ends. The CDR3 protein is CASSFDPSNTEAFF. As DNA, the CDR3 is TGCGCCAGCAGCTTTGACCCGTCGAACACTGAAGCTTTCTTT.

Ten or more counts support this clonotype. V gene TRBV12-3 or TRBV12-4 combines with J gene TRBJ2-7; weak D call: TRBD2 (6 bases). The V gene lost 6 bases and the J gene lost 4 bases, with 16 bases spanning the gap. The CDR3 runs 14 residues. The CDR3 loop reads CASSGTVGTYEQYF. The CDR3 region has the DNA TGTGCCAGCAGCGGGACTGTCGGTACTTACGAGCAGTACTTC.

This clonotype was seen repeatedly, ten times or more. This chain uses TRBV20-1 with TRBJ2-5; the D gene could be TRBD1 or TRBD2 (5 bases each). The CDR3 runs to 13 residues. V was shortened by 5 bases and J by 4 bases, with 14 bases between the two germline ends. The germline gives CDR1 DFQATT, CDR2 SNEGSKA (reference sequence). CDR3: CSAPIVGGETQYF. The CDR3 DNA follows: TGCAGTGCTCCAATCGTTGGGGGAGAGACCCAGTACTTC.

The J gene is TRBJ2-1, the V gene TRBV5-1; 12 bases match TRBD2. This CDR3 contains 13 residues. V shed 3 bases and J 10 bases; nucleotides not matched to a gene: 2. Germline values: CDR1 SGHRS, CDR2 YFSETQ. CDR3 residues: CASSSTSGGEQFF. As DNA, the CDR3 is TGCGCCAGCAGCTCGACTAGCGGGGGCGAGCAGTTCTTC.

This clonotype has at least ten counts. This chain links TRBV7-3 with TRBJ2-6; no definite D call. The CDR3 is 14 residues long. The ends were cut back, 3 bases at V and 0 bases at J, with 3 bases in the middle. Germline CDR1 and CDR2: SGHTA and FQGTGA. The CDR3 reads CASSFSSGANVLTF. The DNA of the CDR3 is TGTGCCAGCAGCTTTAGCTCTGGGGCCAACGTCCTGACTTTC. Full variable domain (outside the CDR3, taken from reference TRBV7-3 and TRBJ2-6): GAGVSQTPSNKVTEKGKYVELRCDPISGHTALYWYRQSLGQGPEFLIYFQGTGAADDSGLPNDRFFAVRPEGSVSTLKIQRTERGDSAVYLCASSFSSGANVLTFGAGSRLTVL.

The chain employs TRBV20-1 and TRBJ1-1; weak D call: TRBD1 (6 bases). The V end lost 5 bases, the J end lost 1 base, and 8 bases lay between the germline ends. The CDR3 consists of 12 residues. Germline V CDR1 and CDR2: DFQATT, SNEGSKA (reference sequence). The CDR3 DNA is TGCAGTGCTGGGGGCAGGAACACTGAAGCTTTCTTT. It encodes CSAGGRNTEAFF.

The chain carries TRBV3-1 and TRBJ1-3; D is possibly TRBD1 (5 bases). Trimming took off 5 bases at V and 4 bases at J, with 12 bases between the two ends. The length of the CDR3 is 14 residues. The germline CDR1 and CDR2 sequences are LGHDT and YNNKEL (reference sequence). The CDR3 coding sequence is TGTGCCAGCAGCGCCCGGGACGGAGGAAACACCATATATTTT. As protein: CASSARDGGNTIYF. The complete variable domain, with remaining parts taken from reference TRBV3-1 and TRBJ1-3, reads DTAVSQTPKYLVTQMGNDKSIKCEQNLGHDTMYWYKQDSKKFLKIMFSYNNKELIINETVPNRFSPKSPDKAHLNLHINSLELGDSAVYFCASSARDGGNTIYFGEGSWLTVV.